These 23 T cell receptor beta chains came from one sample sequenced in a study of T cells in narcolepsy. The protocol was immunoSEQ multiplex PCR, while the TCRdb copy is restricted to in-frame clones and leaves out a portion. The sample yields under 35,000 clones, around 83% seen once. Sequencing was performed on CD45RA- memory CD4+ T cells from PBMCs. The origin of the receptors is a human donor with narcolepsy.

This clone showed up just once. This CDR3 is also generated by other DNA sequences in the sample. The chain employs TRBV5-6 and TRBJ2-1; D unclear. The length of the CDR3 is 15 residues. With 1 base removed from V and 7 bases from J, the gap between germline ends came to 15 bases. Germline values: CDR1 SGHDT, CDR2 YYEEEE. CDR3 region: CASSLNADIGNEQFF. The CDR3 region has the DNA TGTGCCAGCAGCTTGAACGCCGACATTGGAAATGAGCAGTTCTTC.

This clone was seen only once. V is TRBV7-9 and J is TRBJ2-2; D is possibly TRBD2 (5 bases). The V end lost 1 base, the J end lost 3 bases, and 6 bases lay between the germline ends. Per germline, CDR1 SEHNR and CDR2 FQNEAQ (reference sequence). The CDR3 covers 14 residues. The CDR3 nucleotides read TGTGCCAGCAGCTTAGGAGGGTACACCGGGGAGCTGTTTTTT. This translates into CASSLGGYTGELFF.

A single count supports this clone. This rearrangement joins TRBV13 to TRBJ2-3; possibly TRBD2 for D (6 bases). CDR1 and CDR2 (germline): PRHDT, FYEKMQ (reference sequence). Trimming cost V 3 bases and J 5 bases, with 18 bases left between them. CDR3 length: 16 amino acids. The CDR3 bases are TGTGCCAGCAGCTTTTTGGCGGGGACCAAGCGAGATACGCAGTATTTT. This translates into CASSFLAGTKRDTQYF.

V and J are TRBV27 and TRBJ1-2; TRBD1 matches at 7 bases. The trim removed 5 bases at V and 5 bases at J, leaving 5 bases unmatched. The CDR3 extends over 13 amino acids. Germline V CDR1 and CDR2: MNHEY, SMNVEV (reference sequence). The CDR3 is CASSPRGGYGYTF. DNA of the CDR3: TGTGCCAGCAGTCCCAGGGGGGGATATGGCTACACCTTC.

The genes are TRBV7-2 and TRBJ2-1; D gene ambiguous. The germline gives CDR1 SGHTA, CDR2 FQGNSA. The CDR3 extends over 15 amino acids. V was clipped by 1 base and J by 0 bases, with 7 bases between them. CDR3 protein: CASSLVASSYNEQFF. CDR3 coding DNA: TGTGCCAGCAGCTTAGTTGCGAGCTCCTACAATGAGCAGTTCTTC.

This chain links TRBV7-9 with TRBJ1-1, with TRBD1 as a possible D gene (5 bases). Germline V lookup: CDR1 SEHNR, CDR2 FQNEAQ (reference sequence). The CDR3 totals 17 residues. V lost 6 bases and J lost 6, with 26 bases in between. The CDR3 region has the DNA TGTGCCAGCAGTCGTTTGCCGAAACGCCCCAGGGAACCTGAAGCTTTCTTT. It specifies CASSRLPKRPREPEAFF.

The chain combines TRBV19 with TRBJ1-2; 9 positions agree with TRBD1. After removal of 3 bases from V and 8 bases from J, the junction contained 7 bases not matched to a gene. CDR1 and CDR2 from the germline V gene are LNHDA and SQIVND (reference sequence). The CDR3 spans 14 residues. This chain's CDR3 is CASSIIYGTGGYTF. CDR3 in DNA: TGTGCCAGTAGTATCATATACGGGACAGGGGGCTACACCTTC.

CDR3 protein: CASAGRGRNSPLHF. The CDR3 DNA reads as TGTGCCTCAGCAGGCCGCGGCAGGAATTCACCCCTCCACTTT. V gene TRBV2 combines with J gene TRBJ1-6; D uncertain. The CDR3 runs 14 residues. CDR1 is SNHLY, CDR2 FYNNEI, per germline. V shed 11 bases and J shed 7 bases, with 18 bases lying between them.

The chain couples TRBV5-4 to TRBJ1-1; TRBD1 matches at 11 bases. The CDR3 runs 16 residues. Germline CDR1 and CDR2: SGHNT and YYREEE (reference sequence). The V gene end was trimmed by 4 bases and the J gene end by 4 bases; junction bases not matched to a gene: 9. The CDR3 reads CASSPKTGTGGTEAFF. DNA for the CDR3: TGTGCCAGCAGCCCCAAAACCGGGACAGGGGGCACTGAAGCTTTCTTT.

Only one count was recorded for this clone. The chain links TRBV11-3 to TRBJ2-2; unclear D gene. The CDR3 is 13 amino acids. Germline CDR1 reads SGHNT; CDR2 reads YENEEA. Between the trimmed V and J ends, which lost 2 bases and 5 bases, there was a span of 6 bases. The CDR3 bases are TGTGCCAGCAGCTTATACGTAACCGGGGAGCTGTTTTTT. Protein product: CASSLYVTGELFF.

The genes are TRBV5-1 and TRBJ2-7; possibly TRBD1 for D (5 bases). This CDR3 has 13 amino acids. The germline gives CDR1 SGHRS, CDR2 YFSETQ. The germline V and J ends were trimmed by 4 bases and 3 bases, with 11 bases remaining between them. This CDR3 is CASSPTTVYEQYF. CDR3 bases: TGCGCCAGCAGCCCTACGACAGTCTACGAGCAGTACTTC.

This clone was seen a few times. The chain links TRBV4-1 to TRBJ2-7; 13 nucleotides agree with TRBD2. V shed 4 bases, J shed 9 bases, and the junction held 24 bases outside the gene matches. The CDR3 covers 20 residues. Per germline, CDR1 MGHRA and CDR2 YSYEKL. CDR3 DNA: TGCGCCAGCAGCCCGAACTCCGGGACAGGGCTAACTAGCGGGGGGGCGGTGCAGTACTTC. This sequence encodes CASSPNSGTGLTSGGAVQYF.

The chain joins TRBV5-1 to TRBJ2-2; D unresolved. From germline, CDR1 is SGHRS and CDR2 YFSETQ. The CDR3 is 16 amino acids. V lost 3 bases to trimming and J lost 2 bases, with 14 bases between them. The CDR3 spells CASSSTSGENTGELFF. CDR3 bases: TGCGCCAGCAGCTCAACGTCTGGGGAAAACACCGGGGAGCTGTTTTTT.

The rearrangement uses TRBV4-3 and TRBJ2-7, with D perhaps matching TRBD1 or TRBD2 (5 bases each). Trimming took 4 bases from V and 3 from J, leaving 19 bases between them. The CDR3 runs to 16 residues. Germline loops: CDR1 LGHNA, CDR2 YSLEER. This chain's CDR3 is CASSPRTGTDFYEQYF. Written as DNA, the CDR3 is TGCGCCAGCAGCCCCCGGACCGGGACGGATTTCTACGAGCAGTACTTC.

The chain links TRBV29-1 to TRBJ1-2; 8 nucleotides match TRBD1. The length of the CDR3 is 14 residues. CDR1 and CDR2 from the germline V gene are SQVTM and ANQGSEA. After removal of 3 bases from V and 4 bases from J, the junction contained 7 bases not matched to a gene. The CDR3 sequence is CSVDPGQGGYGYTF. The CDR3 DNA sequence: TGCAGCGTTGACCCCGGACAGGGTGGCTATGGCTACACCTTC.

The chain recombines TRBV11-3 with TRBJ2-5, with TRBD1 identical over 10 bases. Germline CDR1 reads SGHNT; CDR2 reads YENEEA. Unmatched junction bases numbered 2, after V lost 5 bases and J lost 5 bases. The CDR3 spans 13 residues. CDR3 loop: CASSVGQGETQYF. The CDR3 DNA is TGTGCCAGCAGCGTGGGACAGGGGGAGACCCAGTACTTC.

The V call is TRBV5-6, the J call TRBJ1-6; weak D call: TRBD1 (5 bases). The CDR3 extends over 15 amino acids. Per the germline V gene, CDR1 is SGHDT and CDR2 is YYEEEE. V was trimmed by 4 bases and J by 8 bases, leaving 16 bases between them. CDR3 nucleotides: TGTGCCAGCAGCGCTATTGTTCGGGGGGATTCACCCCTCCACTTT. As protein: CASSAIVRGDSPLHF.

The rearrangement links TRBV19 to TRBJ1-6; D may be TRBD1 (6 bases). This CDR3 contains 15 residues. Germline V lookup: CDR1 LNHDA, CDR2 SQIVND (reference sequence). V gave up 5 bases and J gave up 8 bases, with 16 bases separating them. CDR3 in amino acids: CASSPRRGADSPLHF. CDR3 bases: TGTGCCAGTAGTCCCCGAAGGGGGGCCGATTCACCCCTCCACTTT.

Worth noting for this clone: Likely a read error: the CDR3 ends without its conserved phenylalanine or tryptophan. This chain connects TRBV5-4 to TRBJ1-2; 9 bases align to TRBD1. The junction had 8 bases not matched to a gene; V was cut back by 7 bases and J by 7 bases. CDR3 length: 13 residues. Germline CDR1 reads SGHNT; CDR2 reads YYREEE (reference sequence). CDR3 residues: CASGRTGERGYTL. The DNA for the CDR3 is TGTGCCAGCGGTCGGACAGGGGAACGTGGCTACACCCTC.

The J gene is TRBJ2-2, the V gene TRBV19, with TRBD1 matching 11 bases. CDR1 is LNHDA, CDR2 SQIVND, per germline (reference sequence). J gave up 5 bases and V 6 bases, and 5 bases lay outside the gene matches. This CDR3 has 15 residues. The DNA of the CDR3 is TGTGCCAGTAGCCGGGACAGGGGGGTTACCGGGGAGCTGTTTTTT. Its translation: CASSRDRGVTGELFF.

The genes are TRBV6-1 and TRBJ2-1; 11 nucleotides agree with TRBD2. The ends lost 5 bases at V and 7 bases at J; junction bases unmatched: 7. The CDR3 contains 15 residues. CDR1 and CDR2 from the germline V gene are MNHNS and SASEGT. CDR3 nucleotides: TGTGCCAGCAGTTTAGCGGGGGGGCCCGAGAATGAGCAGTTCTTC. Residues: CASSLAGGPENEQFF.

This clone was seen once. The chain carries TRBV11-3 and TRBJ2-3; D remains ambiguous. Per germline, CDR1 SGHNT and CDR2 YENEEA. Trimming removed 0 bases at V and 3 bases at J, with 7 bases between. This CDR3 has 14 amino acids. In DNA form, the CDR3 reads TGTGCCAGCAGCTTAGATCCCAGGACAGATACGCAGTATTTT. Encoded protein: CASSLDPRTDTQYF.

The chain uses TRBV7-9 and TRBJ1-5; 9 nucleotides align to TRBD1. The V segment lost 5 bases and the J segment 5 bases; nucleotides outside the gene matches: 7. Germline CDR1 and CDR2: SEHNR and FQNEAQ (reference sequence). The CDR3 covers 15 residues. CDR3 sequence: CASSLGQGRDQPQHF. The CDR3 DNA reads as TGTGCCAGCAGCCTAGGACAGGGGCGAGATCAGCCCCAGCATTTT. Full variable domain (missing parts from reference TRBV7-9 and TRBJ1-5): DTGVSQNPRHKITKRGQNVTFRCDPISEHNRLYWYRQTLGQGPEFLTYFQNEAQLEKSRLLSDRFSAERPKGSFSTLEIQRTEQGDSAMYLCASSLGQGRDQPQHFGDGTRLSIL.